In this sample, the clone carrying this T cell receptor (beta chain) turned up a few times. Its target is unknown. The data belong to a study of naive and memory T cell subsets. General study points: This RNA-based method may be sensitive to activation-related transcript changes.

An oligonucleotide containing a UMI was ligated to the 3' end of TCR cDNA. Adult healthy volunteers gave 2.5 ml peripheral blood for whole-blood RNA. Ligated cDNA underwent four rounds of PCR with nested alpha and beta constant region primers and SP2. Each CDR3 protein is one row after TCRdb ran MiXCR on the 5' RACE reads. The sample contains 55,000 to 70,000 distinct CDR3 sequences, under 8.5% of which appear only once. The sequence was obtained from a male donor in good health.

CDR3 in DNA: TGTGCCAGCAGGGTCTCTGGGGCCAACGTCCTGACTTTC. It translates to CASRVSGANVLTF. V and J are TRBV2 and TRBJ2-6; D remains ambiguous. Deletions cut 6 bases from V and 0 bases from J, with 3 bases between. Germline V CDR1 and CDR2: SNHLY, FYNNEI. The CDR3 sequence is 13 residues long. The full variable domain, completed using reference TRBV2 and TRBJ2-6, is EPEVTQTPSHQVTQMGQEVILRCVPISNHLYFYWYRQILGQKVEFLVSFYNNEISEKSEIFDDQFSVERPDGSNFTLKIRSTKLEDSAMYFCASRVSGANVLTFGAGSRLTVL.